What follows is one T cell receptor (beta chain) and its context. This entry belongs to a study of spatial heterogeneity in lung cancer. Whole-study context: Among detected sequences, beta-chain ones consistently exceeded alpha-chain ones in number. Raw-read counts averaged over ten per unique TCR and UMI combination.

Germline CDR1 reads SEHNR; CDR2 reads FQNEAQ (reference sequence). The CDR3 is 18 residues long. Losses at the gene ends were 5 bases for V and 1 base for J; bases not matched to a gene: 13. Time point defined: sample taken at primary tumor resection. Whole RNA came from tumor, nontumor lung or frozen PBMC and was sequenced without being sorted. The donors comprised approximately 75 untreated early-stage non-small cell lung cancer patients. Single TCR cDNA molecules each had their own unique molecular identifier. TCRdb passed the 5' RACE reads through MiXCR, listing each CDR3 protein once. The profile shows tens of thousands of distinct CDR3 sequences, 7.5% to 9.5% of them singletons.

Sequenced here: PBMCs, sampled at surgery. This TCR was sampled from a female donor with early-stage non-small cell lung cancer. The chain is built from TRBV7-9 and TRBJ2-1, with 8 bases identical to TRBD2. The CDR3 coding sequence is TGTGCCAGCAGCAATATTCGAAACGGGACTAGGTCCTACAATGAGCAGTTCTTC. It specifies CASSNIRNGTRSYNEQFF.